This record looks at one TCR beta chain sequence and its context. The CDR3 is 15 amino acids. The ends lost 3 bases at V and 6 bases at J; junction bases unmatched: 8. CDR1 and CDR2 (germline): SGDLS, YYNGEE. The sample is drawn from a study of blood T cell repertoires in COVID-19. Study at large: Researchers got acute and convalescent COVID-19 samples from the United States, Italy and Spain. T cells, B-cell-depleted T cells, or PBMCs supplied cDNA or gDNA.

Per the original data handling: It was from reference gene primer amplification that nucleated cell counts were estimated. Measured with immunoSEQ multiplex PCR; TCRdb has only the in-frame clones, and not every one. V, J and clone size derive from that table, while D and trimming were established from the DNA sequence. This sample has some 190,000 clones, with around nine tenths found just once. The chain has TRBV9 and TRBJ2-1; 8 nucleotides agree with TRBD2. Sequencing used peripheral blood. This clonotype was sampled from a woman in her forties who had recovered from COVID-19. The CDR3 region is CASSDPGRGVNEQFF. Here the CDR3 DNA reads TGTGCCAGCAGCGATCCCGGGAGGGGGGTCAATGAGCAGTTCTTC.